What follows is one T cell receptor beta chain and its context. As yet, its antigen is unknown. Vbeta (60) and Jbeta (13) primers were used in the PCR. In the original processing: About 88 million unique TCR beta chains, roughly 11 million of them shared, were counted by a later analysis. Using immunoSEQ multiplex PCR, the repertoire was profiled, and TCRdb retains in-frame clones only, with some absent. Clone size and the V and J calls come from that table; the DNA yielded D and trimming. The sample contains about 76,000 clones, roughly two thirds of which appear only once. Per germline, CDR1 MGHDK and CDR2 SYGVNS. V trimming: 10 bases; J trimming: 8 bases; junction bases outside the gene matches: 15. The CDR3 has 14 residues. The data derive from a study of cytomegalovirus exposure and HLA in healthy donors. Whole-study findings and limits: Most CMV-associated TCR beta chains were later found to appear HLA-restricted.

The sequence was obtained from a woman in her 40s in good health and CMV-seropositive. The V and J genes are TRBV25-1 and TRBJ2-3, with 7 positions matching TRBD1. Sequencing was carried out using PBMCs. This chain's CDR3 is CAIRTGRWAGTQYF. The DNA for the CDR3 is TGTGCCATACGGACAGGACGTTGGGCAGGTACGCAGTATTTT.